The rows below give T cell receptor beta chains drawn from one sample of a study of cytomegalovirus exposure and HLA in healthy donors. Here immunoSEQ multiplex PCR was the method, and the copy in TCRdb shows in-frame clones only, minus some. The top ten clones hold 0.85% to 1.2% of a sample with approximately 200,000 clones, just over 90% of them seen once. Material: PBMCs. These receptors were obtained from a woman aged 18-29 years in good health and CMV-seronegative. Each CDR3 is given with its conserved first and last residue. D genes are given only for firm matches. The size field is filled for only some rows; it gives once, few, many or a size class.

>-|TRBD1|TRBJ2-1|TRBV19
TGTGCCAGTAAACGTCTCCCCGGGACAGGGGGGCAGCAGTTCTTC
CASKRLPGTGGQQFF
>-|-|TRBJ2-1|TRBV6-5
TGTGCCAGCAGGACTACAGCGAACAATGAGCAGTTCTTC
CASRTTANNEQFF
>-|-|TRBJ1-1|TRBV29-1
TGCAGCGTTGATCCGTCGAACACTGAAGCTTTCTTT
CSVDPSNTEAFF
>-|-|TRBJ1-1|TRBV15
TGTGCCACCAGCCGGTGGAGGGATTACACTGAAGCTTTCTTT
CATSRWRDYTEAFF
>-|TRBD2|TRBJ2-2|TRBV28
TGTGCCAGCGGGGTAGCGGGAGGGTTCACCGGGGAGCTGTTTTTT
CASGVAGGFTGELFF
>-|TRBD1|TRBJ1-1|TRBV6-6
TGTGCCAGCAGCTGGGACAGCGTTTTCGAAGCTTTCTTT
CASSWDSVFEAFF
>-|TRBD2|TRBJ2-4|TRBV7-9
TGTGCCAGCAGCCCCCGGCGGGGGAAGATTACGTCGGACTTC
CASSPRRGKITSDF
>once|TRBD2|TRBJ2-1|TRBV28
TGTGCCAGCAGTCCTGCTAGCGGTTCCTACAATGAGCAGTTCTTC
CASSPASGSYNEQFF
>once|-|TRBJ2-3|TRBV5-1
TGCGCCAGCAGCCGGTCGTTAGGCACAGATACGCAGTATTTT
CASSRSLGTDTQYF
>-|TRBD1|TRBJ1-2|TRBV30
TGTGCCTGGAATACCGGGACAGGGGACCAAGGCTACACCTTC
CAWNTGTGDQGYTF
>once|-|TRBJ1-2|TRBV7-8
TGTGCCAGCAGCCCCAAAACGGCGGGCTATGGCTACACCTTC
CASSPKTAGYGYTF
>-|-|TRBJ1-5|TRBV28
TGTGCCAGCAGGTCGGAGGGAAAACAGCCCCAGCATTTT
CASRSEGKQPQHF
>few|TRBD2|TRBJ2-7|TRBV6-6
TGTGCCGGGGGGGACCGCTCAATGGAGCAGTACTTC
CAGGDRSMEQYF
>few|-|TRBJ1-2|TRBV7-3
TGTGCCAGCAGCTTAAATGCCCTATATGGCTACACCTTC
CASSLNALYGYTF
>-|TRBD1|TRBJ1-2|TRBV29-1
TGCAGCGGATACACTTTAAGACAGGGGAACTATGGCTACACCTTC
CSGYTLRQGNYGYTF
>-|-|TRBJ1-1|TRBV27
TGTGCCAGCAAGCGGGACGAATGGACTGAAGCTTTCTTT
CASKRDEWTEAFF
>-|-|TRBJ1-1|TRBV9
TGTGCCAGCAGCGTAGCTGGCGGGTACAACACTGAAGCTTTCTTT
CASSVAGGYNTEAFF